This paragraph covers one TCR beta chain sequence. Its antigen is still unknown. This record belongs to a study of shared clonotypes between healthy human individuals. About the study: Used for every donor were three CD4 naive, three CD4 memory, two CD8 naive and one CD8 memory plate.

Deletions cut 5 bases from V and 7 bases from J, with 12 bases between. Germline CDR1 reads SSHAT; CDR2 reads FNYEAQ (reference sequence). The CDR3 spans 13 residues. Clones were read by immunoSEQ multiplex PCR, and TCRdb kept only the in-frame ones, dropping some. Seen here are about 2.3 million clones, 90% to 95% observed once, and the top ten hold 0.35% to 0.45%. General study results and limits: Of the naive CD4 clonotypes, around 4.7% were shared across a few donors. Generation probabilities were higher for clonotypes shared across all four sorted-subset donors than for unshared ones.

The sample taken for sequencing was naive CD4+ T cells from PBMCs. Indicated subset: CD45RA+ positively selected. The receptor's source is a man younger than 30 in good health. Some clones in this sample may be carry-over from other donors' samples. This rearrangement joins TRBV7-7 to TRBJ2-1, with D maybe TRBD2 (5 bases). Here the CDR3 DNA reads TGTGCCAGCAGCCTCCTTAGCGCGAATGAGCAGTTCTTC. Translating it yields CASSLLSANEQFF.